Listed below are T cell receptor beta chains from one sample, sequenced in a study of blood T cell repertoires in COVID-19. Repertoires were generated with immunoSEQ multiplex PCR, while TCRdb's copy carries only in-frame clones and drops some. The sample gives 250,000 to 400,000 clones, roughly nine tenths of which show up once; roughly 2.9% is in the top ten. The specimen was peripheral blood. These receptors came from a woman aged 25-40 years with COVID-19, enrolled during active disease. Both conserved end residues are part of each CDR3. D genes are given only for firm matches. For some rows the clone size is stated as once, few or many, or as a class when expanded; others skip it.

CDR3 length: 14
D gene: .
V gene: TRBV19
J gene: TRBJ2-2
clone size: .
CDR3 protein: CASSNRGTSGELFF
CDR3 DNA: TGTGCCAGTAGTAACCGAGGGACTTCCGGGGAGCTGTTTTTT

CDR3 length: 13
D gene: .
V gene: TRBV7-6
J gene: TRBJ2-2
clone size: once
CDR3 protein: CASTAPGAGELFF
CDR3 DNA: TGTGCCAGCACCGCCCCTGGGGCTGGGGAGCTGTTTTTT

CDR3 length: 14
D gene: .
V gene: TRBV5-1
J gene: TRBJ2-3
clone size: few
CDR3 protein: CASSFRRGTDTQYF
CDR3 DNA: TGCGCCAGCAGCTTCCGGAGAGGCACAGATACGCAGTATTTT

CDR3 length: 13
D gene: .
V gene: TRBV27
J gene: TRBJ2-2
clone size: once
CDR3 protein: CASSLSLPGELFF
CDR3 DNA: TGTGCCAGCAGTTTGAGCCTCCCCGGGGAGCTGTTTTTT

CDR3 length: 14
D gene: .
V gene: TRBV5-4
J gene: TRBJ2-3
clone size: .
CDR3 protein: CASSYGSGLDTQYF
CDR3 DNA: TGTGCCAGCAGCTACGGGAGCGGGCTAGATACGCAGTATTTT

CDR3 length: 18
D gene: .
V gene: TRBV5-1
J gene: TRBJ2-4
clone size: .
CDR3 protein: CASSLISSDILAKNIQYF
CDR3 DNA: TGCGCCAGCAGCTTGATATCGTCAGACATACTAGCCAAAAACATTCAGTACTTC

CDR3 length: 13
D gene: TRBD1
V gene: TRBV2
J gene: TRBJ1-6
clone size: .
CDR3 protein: CASMTGVWSPLHF
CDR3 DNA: TGTGCCAGCATGACAGGGGTTTGGTCACCCCTCCACTTT

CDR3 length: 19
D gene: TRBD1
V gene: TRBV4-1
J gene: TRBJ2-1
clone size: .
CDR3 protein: CASSQGAVRGRQSYNEQFF
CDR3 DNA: TGCGCCAGCAGCCAAGGGGCGGTAAGGGGGCGTCAGTCCTACAATGAGCAGTTCTTC

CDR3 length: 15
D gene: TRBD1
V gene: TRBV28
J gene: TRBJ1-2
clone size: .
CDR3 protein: CASSLGQGMHYGYTF
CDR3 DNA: TGTGCCAGCAGTTTGGGACAGGGGATGCACTATGGCTACACCTTC

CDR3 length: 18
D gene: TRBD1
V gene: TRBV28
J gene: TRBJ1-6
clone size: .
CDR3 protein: CASSLERGQSSYNSPLHF
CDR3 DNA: TGTGCCAGCAGTTTAGAGAGGGGACAGAGCTCCTATAATTCACCCCTCCACTTT

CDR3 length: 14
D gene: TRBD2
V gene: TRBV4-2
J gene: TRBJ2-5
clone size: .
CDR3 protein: CASSRGLAAETQYF
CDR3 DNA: TGTGCCAGCAGCCGCGGACTAGCTGCCGAGACCCAGTACTTC

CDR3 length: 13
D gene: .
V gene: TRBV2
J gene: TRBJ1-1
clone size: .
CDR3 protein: CASGLHFPAEAFF
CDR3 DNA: TGTGCCAGCGGACTACACTTTCCTGCTGAAGCTTTCTTT

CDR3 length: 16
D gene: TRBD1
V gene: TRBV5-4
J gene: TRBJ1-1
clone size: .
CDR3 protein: CASSSPSRGLNTEAFF
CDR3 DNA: TGTGCCAGCAGCAGCCCTTCTAGGGGGCTGAACACTGAAGCTTTCTTT

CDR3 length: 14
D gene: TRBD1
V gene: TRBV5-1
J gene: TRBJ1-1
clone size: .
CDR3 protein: CASSLGQGVTEAFF
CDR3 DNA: TGCGCCAGCAGCTTGGGACAGGGGGTGACTGAAGCTTTCTTT

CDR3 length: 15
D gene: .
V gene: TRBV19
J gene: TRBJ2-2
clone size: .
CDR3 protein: CASRPLLANTGELFF
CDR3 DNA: TGTGCCAGTAGGCCACTACTAGCGAACACCGGGGAGCTGTTTTTT

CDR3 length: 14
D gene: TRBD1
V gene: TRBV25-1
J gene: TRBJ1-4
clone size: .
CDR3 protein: CASSPRQGWEKLFF
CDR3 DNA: TGTGCCAGCAGTCCCCGACAGGGTTGGGAAAAACTGTTTTTT

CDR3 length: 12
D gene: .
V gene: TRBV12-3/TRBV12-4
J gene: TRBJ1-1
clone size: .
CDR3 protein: CASLRDGGEAFF
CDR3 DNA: TGTGCCAGCCTCCGAGACGGGGGGGAAGCTTTCTTT

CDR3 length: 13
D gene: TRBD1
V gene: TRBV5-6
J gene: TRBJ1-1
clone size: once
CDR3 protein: CASSFGQGIEAFF
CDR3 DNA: TGTGCCAGCAGCTTTGGACAGGGGATTGAAGCTTTCTTT

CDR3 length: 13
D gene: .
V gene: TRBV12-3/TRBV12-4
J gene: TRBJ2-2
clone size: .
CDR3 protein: CASRHRNTGELFF
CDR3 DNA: TGTGCCAGCAGACACAGGAACACCGGGGAGCTGTTTTTT

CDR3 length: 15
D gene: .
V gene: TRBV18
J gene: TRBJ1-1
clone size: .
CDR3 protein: CASSPGGDRNTEAFF
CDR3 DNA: TGTGCCAGCTCCCCCGGGGGGGATCGGAACACTGAAGCTTTCTTT

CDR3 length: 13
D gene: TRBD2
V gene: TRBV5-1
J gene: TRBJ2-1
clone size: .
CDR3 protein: CASSLAPREEQFF
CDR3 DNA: TGCGCCAGCAGCTTGGCTCCGCGGGAGGAGCAGTTCTTC

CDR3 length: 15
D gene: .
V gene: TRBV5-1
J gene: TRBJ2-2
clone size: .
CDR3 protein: CASSFSGVGTGELFF
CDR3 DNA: TGCGCCAGCAGCTTTTCGGGAGTGGGCACCGGGGAGCTGTTTTTT

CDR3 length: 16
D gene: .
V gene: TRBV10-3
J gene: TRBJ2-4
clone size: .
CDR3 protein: CAISEQQVLAKNIQYF
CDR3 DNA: TGTGCCATCAGTGAGCAACAGGTTTTAGCCAAAAACATTCAGTACTTC

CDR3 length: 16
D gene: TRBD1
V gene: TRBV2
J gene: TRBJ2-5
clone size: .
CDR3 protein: CASSFTGQGARETQYF
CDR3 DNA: TGTGCCAGCAGTTTTACCGGACAGGGGGCGAGGGAGACCCAGTACTTC

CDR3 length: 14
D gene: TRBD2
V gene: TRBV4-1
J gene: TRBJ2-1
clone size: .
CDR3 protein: CASSQDLGRGEQFF
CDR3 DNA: TGCGCCAGCAGCCAAGATTTGGGGAGGGGTGAGCAGTTCTTC

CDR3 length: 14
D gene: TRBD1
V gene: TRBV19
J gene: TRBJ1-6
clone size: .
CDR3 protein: CASSMGQGDSPLHF
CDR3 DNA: TGTGCCAGTAGTATGGGACAGGGTGATTCACCCCTCCACTTT

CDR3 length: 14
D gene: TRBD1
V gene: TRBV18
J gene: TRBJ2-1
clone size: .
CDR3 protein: CASSPLDRANEQFF
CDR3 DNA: TGTGCCAGCTCACCACTGGACAGGGCAAATGAGCAGTTCTTC

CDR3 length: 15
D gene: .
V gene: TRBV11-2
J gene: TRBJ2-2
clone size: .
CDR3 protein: CASSFGHANTGELFF
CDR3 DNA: TGTGCCAGCAGCTTTGGACACGCCAACACCGGGGAGCTGTTTTTT

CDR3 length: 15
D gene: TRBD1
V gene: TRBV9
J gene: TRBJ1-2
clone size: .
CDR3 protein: CASSGRTGANYGYTF
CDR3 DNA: TGTGCCAGCAGCGGGCGGACAGGAGCTAACTATGGCTACACCTTC

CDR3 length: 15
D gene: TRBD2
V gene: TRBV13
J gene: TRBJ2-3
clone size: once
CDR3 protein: CASSSSGTITDTQYF
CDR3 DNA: TGTGCCAGCAGCTCTAGCGGTACCATCACAGATACGCAGTATTTT

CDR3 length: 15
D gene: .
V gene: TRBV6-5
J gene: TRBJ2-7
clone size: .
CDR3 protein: CASSYNRDTVYEQYF
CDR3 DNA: TGTGCCAGCAGTTACAACCGGGACACGGTCTACGAGCAGTACTTC

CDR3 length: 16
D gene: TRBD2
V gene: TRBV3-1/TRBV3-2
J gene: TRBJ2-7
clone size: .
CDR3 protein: CASSLGLAGRSYEQYF
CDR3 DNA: TGTGCCAGCAGCCTTGGACTAGCGGGGCGCTCCTACGAGCAGTACTTC

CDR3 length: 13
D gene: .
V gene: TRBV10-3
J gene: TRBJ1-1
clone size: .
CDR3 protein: CAISEGSRTEAFF
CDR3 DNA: TGTGCCATCAGTGAAGGGAGTAGGACTGAAGCTTTCTTT

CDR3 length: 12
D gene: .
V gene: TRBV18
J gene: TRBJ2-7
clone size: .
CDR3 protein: CASSSVSGEQYF
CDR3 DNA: TGTGCCAGCTCATCCGTTTCGGGGGAGCAGTACTTC

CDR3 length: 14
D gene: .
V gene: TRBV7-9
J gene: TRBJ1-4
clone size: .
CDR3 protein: CASSRGTMDEKLFF
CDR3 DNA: TGTGCCAGCAGCAGAGGGACAATGGATGAAAAACTGTTTTTT

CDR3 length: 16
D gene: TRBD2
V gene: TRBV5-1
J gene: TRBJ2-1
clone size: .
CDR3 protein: CASRLPLAGGPSEQFF
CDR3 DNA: TGCGCCAGCAGATTGCCCCTAGCGGGAGGGCCGAGTGAGCAGTTCTTC

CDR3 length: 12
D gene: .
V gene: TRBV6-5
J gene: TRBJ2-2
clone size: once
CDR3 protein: CASSLNTGELFF
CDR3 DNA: TGTGCCAGCAGCTTGAACACCGGGGAGCTGTTTTTT

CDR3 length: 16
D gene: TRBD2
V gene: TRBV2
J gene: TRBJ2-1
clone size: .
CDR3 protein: CASTVIAGGDYNEQFF
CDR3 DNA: TGTGCCAGCACCGTTATAGCGGGAGGAGACTACAATGAGCAGTTCTTC

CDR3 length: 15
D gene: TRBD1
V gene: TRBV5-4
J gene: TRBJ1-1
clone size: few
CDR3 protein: CASSLAGGVGTEAFF
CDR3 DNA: TGTGCCAGCAGCTTGGCAGGGGGCGTGGGCACTGAAGCTTTCTTT

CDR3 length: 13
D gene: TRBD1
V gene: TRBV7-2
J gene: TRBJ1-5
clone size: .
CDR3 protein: CASSSDRAQPQHF
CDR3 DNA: TGTGCCAGCAGCTCGGACAGGGCGCAGCCCCAGCATTTT

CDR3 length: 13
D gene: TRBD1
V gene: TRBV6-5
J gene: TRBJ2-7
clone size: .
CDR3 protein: CASSYRQGDSQYF
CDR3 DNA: TGTGCCAGCAGTTACCGGCAGGGGGATTCACAGTACTTC

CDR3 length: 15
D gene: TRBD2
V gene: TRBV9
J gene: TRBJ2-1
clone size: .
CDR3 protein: CASSVAGLAGGEQFF
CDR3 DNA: TGTGCCAGCAGCGTAGCGGGGCTAGCGGGAGGTGAGCAGTTCTTC

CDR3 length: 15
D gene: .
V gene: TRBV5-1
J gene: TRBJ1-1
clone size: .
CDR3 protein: CASSLRFAGSTEAFF
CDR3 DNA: TGCGCCAGCAGCTTGCGGTTTGCGGGGAGCACTGAAGCTTTCTTT

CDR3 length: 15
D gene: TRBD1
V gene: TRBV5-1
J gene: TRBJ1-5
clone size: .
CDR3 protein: CASSLQGTGDQPQHF
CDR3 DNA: TGCGCCAGCAGCTTGCAGGGGACAGGGGATCAGCCCCAGCATTTT

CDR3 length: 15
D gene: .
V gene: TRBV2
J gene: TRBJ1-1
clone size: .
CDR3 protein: CASSRLGGVITEAFF
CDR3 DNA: TGTGCCAGCAGTCGACTCGGAGGGGTCATCACTGAAGCTTTCTTT

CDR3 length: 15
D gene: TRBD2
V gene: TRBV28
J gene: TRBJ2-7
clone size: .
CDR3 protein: CASRASGSQTYEQYF
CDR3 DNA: TGTGCCAGCAGGGCTAGCGGGTCCCAAACCTACGAGCAGTACTTC

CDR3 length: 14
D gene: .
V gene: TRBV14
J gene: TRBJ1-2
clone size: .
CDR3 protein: CASSQFEANYGYTF
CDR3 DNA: TGTGCCAGCAGCCAATTCGAGGCTAACTATGGCTACACCTTC

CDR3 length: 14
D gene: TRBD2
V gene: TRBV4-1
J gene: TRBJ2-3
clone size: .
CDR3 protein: CASSPILREGEQYF
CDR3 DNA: TGCGCCAGCAGCCCAATTCTTCGGGAGGGGGAGCAGTATTTT

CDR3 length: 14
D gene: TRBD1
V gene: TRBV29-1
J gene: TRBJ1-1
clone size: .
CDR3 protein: CSVQTGNSDTEAFF
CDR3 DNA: TGCAGCGTACAGACAGGGAATTCCGACACTGAAGCTTTCTTT

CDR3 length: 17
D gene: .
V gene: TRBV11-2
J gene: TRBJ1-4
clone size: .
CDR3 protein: CASSKTVRGSSDEKLFF
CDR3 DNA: TGTGCCAGCAGCAAAACCGTCCGAGGAAGCAGTGATGAAAAACTGTTTTTT